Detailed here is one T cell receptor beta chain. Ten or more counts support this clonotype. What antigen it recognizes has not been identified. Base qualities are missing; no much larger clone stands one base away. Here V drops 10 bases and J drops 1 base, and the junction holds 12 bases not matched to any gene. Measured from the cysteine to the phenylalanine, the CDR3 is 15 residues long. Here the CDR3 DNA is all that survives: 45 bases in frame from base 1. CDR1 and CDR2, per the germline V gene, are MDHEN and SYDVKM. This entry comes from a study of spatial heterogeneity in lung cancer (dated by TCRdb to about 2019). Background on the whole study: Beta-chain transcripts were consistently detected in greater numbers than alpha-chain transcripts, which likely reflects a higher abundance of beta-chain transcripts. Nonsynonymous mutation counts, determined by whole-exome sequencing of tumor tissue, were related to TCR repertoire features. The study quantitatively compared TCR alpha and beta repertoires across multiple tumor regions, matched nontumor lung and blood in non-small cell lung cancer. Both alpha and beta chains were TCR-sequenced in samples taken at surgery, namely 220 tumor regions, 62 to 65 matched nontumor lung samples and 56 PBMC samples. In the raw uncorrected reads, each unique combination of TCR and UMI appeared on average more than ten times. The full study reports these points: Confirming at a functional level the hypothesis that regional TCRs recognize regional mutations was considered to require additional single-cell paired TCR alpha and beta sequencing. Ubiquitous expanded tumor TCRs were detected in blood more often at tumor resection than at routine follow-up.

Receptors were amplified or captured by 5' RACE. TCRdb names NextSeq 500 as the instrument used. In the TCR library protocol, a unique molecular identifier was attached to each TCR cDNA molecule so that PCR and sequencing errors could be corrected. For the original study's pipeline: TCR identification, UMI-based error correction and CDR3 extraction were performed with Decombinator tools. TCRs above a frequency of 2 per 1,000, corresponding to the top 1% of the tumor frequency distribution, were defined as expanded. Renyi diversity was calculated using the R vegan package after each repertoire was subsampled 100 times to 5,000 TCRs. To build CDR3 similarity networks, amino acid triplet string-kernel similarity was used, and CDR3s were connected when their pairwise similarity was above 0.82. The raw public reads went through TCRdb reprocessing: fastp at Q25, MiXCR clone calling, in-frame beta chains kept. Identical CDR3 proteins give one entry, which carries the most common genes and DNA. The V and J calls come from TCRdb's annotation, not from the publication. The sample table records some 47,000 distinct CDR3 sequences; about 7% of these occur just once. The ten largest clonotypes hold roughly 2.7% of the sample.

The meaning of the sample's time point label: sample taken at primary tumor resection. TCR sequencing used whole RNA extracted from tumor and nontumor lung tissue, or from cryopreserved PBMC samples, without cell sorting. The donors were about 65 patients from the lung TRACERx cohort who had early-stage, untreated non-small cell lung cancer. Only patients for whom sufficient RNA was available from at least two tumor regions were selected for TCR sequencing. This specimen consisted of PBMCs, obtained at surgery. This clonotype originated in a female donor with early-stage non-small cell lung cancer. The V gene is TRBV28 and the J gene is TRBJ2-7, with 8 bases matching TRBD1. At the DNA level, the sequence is TGTGCCACCATCCACTCCGGGACAGGTTCCTACGAGCAGTACTTC. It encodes CATIHSGTGSYEQYF.